Following are 5 T cell receptor beta chains from one sample sequenced in a study of shared clonotypes between healthy human individuals (dated by TCRdb to 2018 to 2021). Library generation was performed with the immunoSEQ multiplex PCR assay. Sourced from immuneACCESS, this table was stored by TCRdb with only in-frame sequences that have V and J called. A share of the clones is absent; for the studies checked, an unresolved V gene accounts for under half, and the remainder has no known explanation. The sample profile shows a few million clones; more than 80% of them were found once. The top ten clonotypes cover under 0.15% of the sample. The material sequenced was naive CD4+ T cells sorted from blood. The cell subset or site label corresponds to: CD45RA+ positively selected. The receptors derive from a man aged 18 to 35 in good health.

This clone was detected only once. The J gene is TRBJ1-1, the V gene TRBV5-8; 9 nucleotides match TRBD1. The CDR3 totals 18 residues. Trimming at V came to 4 bases and at J to 1 base, leaving 14 bases not matched to a gene. From germline, CDR1 is SGHTS and CDR2 YDEGEE. DNA of the CDR3: TGTGCCAGCAGCCTTACAGGGGGCAGGTCGTTAGGGAACACTGAAGCTTTCTTT. Translation gives CASSLTGGRSLGNTEAFF.

This chain links TRBV27 with TRBJ1-4; 9 bases line up with TRBD1. CDR1 is MNHEY, CDR2 SMNVEV, per germline (reference sequence). The length of the CDR3 is 16 residues. The junction had 8 bases not matched to a gene; V was cut back by 9 bases and J by 0 bases. CDR3 nucleotides: TGTGCCAGAATTGGGACAGGGCCGGCAACTAATGAAAAACTGTTTTTT. This sequence encodes CARIGTGPATNEKLFF.

Comments on this clone: Other DNA variants within this sample encode the same CDR3. The chain recombines TRBV18 with TRBJ2-2, with D uncertain. The CDR3 has 12 amino acids. V shed 3 bases and J shed 5 bases, with 4 bases lying between them. In germline, CDR1 is KGHSH, CDR2 LQKENI. CDR3 residues: CASSPLTGELFF. The DNA for the CDR3 is TGTGCCAGCTCACCCCTTACCGGGGAGCTGTTTTTT.

The count of this clone is one. Other DNA sequences in the sample encode the same CDR3. The rearrangement uses TRBV6-5 and TRBJ1-2; the D is unclear. Germline V gene data show CDR1 as MNHEY and CDR2 as SVGAGI. Trimming left V 2 bases short and J 1 base short, with 8 bases between. The CDR3 runs to 14 residues. The DNA of the CDR3 is TGTGCCAGCAGTTACAGGGAGATTAACTATGGCTACACCTTC. It encodes CASSYREINYGYTF.

The rearrangement uses TRBV9 and TRBJ2-7; a weak D match, TRBD1 (6 bases). Trimming pared 0 bases from V and 3 bases from J, leaving 13 bases between. Germline CDR1 SGDLS, CDR2 YYNGEE. CDR3 size: 15 residues. Here the CDR3 reads CASSVAPGADYEQYF. CDR3 in DNA: TGTGCCAGCAGCGTAGCACCAGGGGCGGACTACGAGCAGTACTTC.